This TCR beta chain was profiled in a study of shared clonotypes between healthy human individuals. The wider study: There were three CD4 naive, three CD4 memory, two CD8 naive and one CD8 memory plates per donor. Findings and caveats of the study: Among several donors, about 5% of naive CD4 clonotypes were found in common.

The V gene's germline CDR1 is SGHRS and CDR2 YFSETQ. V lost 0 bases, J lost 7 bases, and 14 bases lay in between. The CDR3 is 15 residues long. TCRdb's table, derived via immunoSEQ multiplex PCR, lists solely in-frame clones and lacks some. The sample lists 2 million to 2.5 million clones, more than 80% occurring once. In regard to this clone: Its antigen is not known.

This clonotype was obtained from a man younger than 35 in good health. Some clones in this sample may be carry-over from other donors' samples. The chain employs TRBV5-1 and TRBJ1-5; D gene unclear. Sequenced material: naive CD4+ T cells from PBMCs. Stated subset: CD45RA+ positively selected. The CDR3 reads CASSLVAGPDQPQHF. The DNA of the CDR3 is TGCGCCAGCAGCTTGGTCGCGGGTCCGGACCAGCCCCAGCATTTT.